Listed here are 10 T cell receptor beta chains from one sample, sequenced in a study of blood T cell repertoires in COVID-19. This table comes from immunoSEQ multiplex PCR, and its TCRdb copy is limited to in-frame clones, with some not included. The sample consists of nearly 350,000 clones, 87% of them appearing once. Sequenced material: peripheral blood. The receptors here all came from a woman between 45 and 60 years old with COVID-19, enrolled during active disease.

This clone is a singleton in its sample. The rearrangement joins TRBV29-1 to TRBJ2-1, with TRBD2 matching 13 bases. With V trimmed by 4 bases and J by 7 bases, 7 bases remained unmatched. CDR1 is SQVTM, CDR2 ANQGSEA, per germline. CDR3 length equals 15 residues. The DNA of the CDR3 is TGCAGCGTTGGGACTAGCGGGAGAGGGAAAAATGAGCAGTTCTTC. Amino acid sequence: CSVGTSGRGKNEQFF.

The chain uses TRBV11-2 and TRBJ2-6; 7 bases line up with TRBD2. The germline V gene has CDR1 SGHAT and CDR2 FQNNGV. The J segment lost 4 bases and the V segment lost 1 base, leaving 10 bases of the junction unmatched. This CDR3 is 18 amino acids long. CDR3 sequence: CASSLGPFGGVGANVLTF. CDR3 bases: TGTGCCAGCAGCTTAGGTCCGTTTGGGGGGGTAGGGGCCAACGTCCTGACTTTC.

The rearrangement uses TRBV2 and TRBJ1-6, with 8 bases aligning to TRBD1. This CDR3 has 14 amino acids. V shed 6 bases and J 13 bases; nucleotides not matched to a gene: 11. Germline lookup yields CDR1 SNHLY and CDR2 FYNNEI. The CDR3 protein is CASRADRASGPLHF. The CDR3 DNA reads as TGTGCCAGCAGAGCGGACAGGGCGTCGGGGCCCCTCCACTTT. The whole variable domain, filled in from reference TRBV2 and TRBJ1-6, reads EPEVTQTPSHQVTQMGQEVILRCVPISNHLYFYWYRQILGQKVEFLVSFYNNEISEKSEIFDDQFSVERPDGSNFTLKIRSTKLEDSAMYFCASRADRASGPLHFGNGTRLTVT.

This clone has just a few counts. The V call is TRBV7-9, the J call TRBJ2-2; TRBD2 might be the D (5 bases). The CDR3 spans 13 residues. Germline-derived CDR1 and CDR2 are SEHNR and FQNEAQ (reference sequence). Deletions cut 5 bases from V and 4 bases from J, with 8 bases between. The CDR3 reads CASSQAGTGELFF. The CDR3 DNA sequence: TGTGCCAGCAGCCAGGCGGGCACCGGGGAGCTGTTTTTT.

V gene TRBV30 combines with J gene TRBJ1-2, with no clear D. Germline V gene data show CDR1 as GTSNPN and CDR2 as SVGIG (reference sequence). The CDR3 is 12 residues long. V lost 0 bases, J lost 12 bases, and 14 bases lay in between. CDR3 nucleotides: TGTGCCTGGAGTGTCTCGGGAGTTGGGGACACCTTC. Protein product: CAWSVSGVGDTF.

This clone was picked up a small number of times. V gene TRBV6-5 combines with J gene TRBJ2-7; D unclear. Germline CDR1 reads MNHEY; CDR2 reads SVGAGI. Deletions cut 6 bases from V and 5 bases from J, with 11 bases between. The CDR3 is made up of 12 amino acids. CDR3 in amino acids: CASRYPPNEQYF. In DNA form, the CDR3 reads TGTGCCAGCAGATACCCCCCCAACGAGCAGTACTTC.

This sequence joins TRBV10-2 and TRBJ2-3, with TRBD2 matching over 7 bases. The germline V gene has CDR1 WSHSY and CDR2 SAAADI. V trimming: 7 bases; J trimming: 2 bases; junction bases outside the gene matches: 6. The CDR3 runs to 14 residues. CDR3 in DNA: TGCGCCAGCATTCGGGGACTAAACACAGATACGCAGTATTTT. It translates to CASIRGLNTDTQYF.

The chain recombines TRBV7-9 with TRBJ1-2; TRBD1 matches at 7 bases. V shed 5 bases and J 5 bases; nucleotides not matched to a gene: 11. Per germline, CDR1 SEHNR and CDR2 FQNEAQ (reference sequence). The CDR3 spans 15 residues. The CDR3 region is CASSGQTGIGYGYTF. In DNA, the CDR3 is TGTGCCAGCAGCGGACAGACAGGGATCGGATATGGCTACACCTTC.

The genes are TRBV25-1 and TRBJ2-7, with 7 positions matching TRBD1. CDR3 length: 15 amino acids. Trimming at V came to 8 bases and at J to 2 bases, leaving 12 bases not matched to a gene. Germline V lookup: CDR1 MGHDK, CDR2 SYGVNS. The CDR3 sequence is CASVPSGTATYEQYF. The CDR3 nucleotides are TGTGCCAGCGTACCGTCCGGGACAGCCACCTACGAGCAGTACTTC.

This chain links TRBV5-1 with TRBJ2-7; no definite D call. Germline CDR1 reads SGHRS; CDR2 reads YFSETQ. This CDR3 is 14 amino acids long. V was clipped by 0 bases and J by 2 bases, with 9 bases between them. The CDR3 coding sequence is TGCGCCAGCAGCTTGGACAGTTACCCCTACGAGCAGTACTTC. Translating gives CASSLDSYPYEQYF.